These T cell receptor beta chains were read from a single sample in a study of blood T cell repertoires in COVID-19. Assay used: immunoSEQ multiplex PCR; TCRdb lists only in-frame clones, some missing. Of 310,000 or so clones listed, nearly 90% are singletons. Input material: PBMCs or T cells enriched from blood (not recorded which). These receptors were collected from a young woman who had recovered from COVID-19. CDR3s include the opening cysteine and the closing phenylalanine or tryptophan. D genes are given only for firm matches. Clone size, where shown, is once, few, many, or a class for clones that have expanded.

V	D	J	size	DNA	CDR3
TRBV19	.	TRBJ1-1	.	TGTGCCAGTAGTATATCTCTGAACACTGAAGCTTTCTTT	CASSISLNTEAFF
TRBV10-2	.	TRBJ1-1	.	TGCGCCAGCAGACCCAGCGGAATGAACACTGAAGCTTTCTTT	CASRPSGMNTEAFF
TRBV11-2	.	TRBJ2-2	.	TGTGCCAGCAGCTTACAACAGGTTCCCGGGGAGCTGTTTTTT	CASSLQQVPGELFF
TRBV3-1/TRBV3-2	TRBD1	TRBJ1-1	few	TGTGCCAGCAGCCAAAAGGGACAGGGGATCACTGAAGCTTTCTTT	CASSQKGQGITEAFF
TRBV2	TRBD1	TRBJ1-1	.	TGTGCCAGCAGTGGACAGGGGGGGACTGAAGCTTTCTTT	CASSGQGGTEAFF
TRBV9	TRBD1	TRBJ1-3	.	TGTGCCAGCAGCGTTACCGGGACAGGGGCTGGAAACACCATATATTTT	CASSVTGTGAGNTIYF
TRBV6-2/TRBV6-3	TRBD1	TRBJ1-5	.	TGTGCCAGCAGCCCACATGGACAGGGCCAGCATTTT	CASSPHGQGQHF
TRBV25-1	TRBD1	TRBJ2-7	once	TGTGCCAGCAGCAGGGAAGGGGGCGCGGAGTACTTC	CASSREGGAEYF
TRBV6-5	TRBD1	TRBJ1-1	.	TGTGCCAGCAGTTACGGGACAGGGGAAACTGAAGCTTTCTTT	CASSYGTGETEAFF
TRBV4-2	.	TRBJ2-3	few	TGTGCCAGCAGCCCCAAACTAGTCACCAGCACAGATACGCAGTATTTT	CASSPKLVTSTDTQYF
TRBV5-4	.	TRBJ2-3	.	TGTGCCAGCAGAACAGGGTCCCTTAGCACAGATACGCAGTATTTT	CASRTGSLSTDTQYF
TRBV7-2	TRBD1	TRBJ1-2	.	TGTGCCAGCAGCGGACAGGGGGCGCGGGGCTATGGCTACACCTTC	CASSGQGARGYGYTF
TRBV6-5	.	TRBJ2-3	once	TGTGCCAGCAATAACAGGGTTGGCACAGATACGCAGTATTTT	CASNNRVGTDTQYF
TRBV9	TRBD1	TRBJ1-1	.	TGTGCCAGCGCACCATTCCACAGGGGGCGGGACACTGAAGCTTTCTTT	CASAPFHRGRDTEAFF
TRBV27	.	TRBJ2-2	.	TGTGCCAGCAGTTTGCGACAGGCCGGGGAGCTGTTTTTT	CASSLRQAGELFF
TRBV6-5	TRBD2	TRBJ2-5	.	TGTGCCAGCAGTTACTCGATCGGCGGGGGGGCCGAGACCCAGTACTTC	CASSYSIGGGAETQYF
TRBV28	.	TRBJ1-1	.	TGTGCCAGCAGTCCCCAGTGGCCCGAAGCTTTCTTT	CASSPQWPEAFF
TRBV7-9	.	TRBJ2-1	.	TGTGCCAGCAGCGGGCGCTATGAGCAGTTCTTC	CASSGRYEQFF
TRBV5-1	.	TRBJ1-1	.	TGCGCCAGCAGCTTGGAAGGGCGGGGTCCTGAAGCTTTCTTT	CASSLEGRGPEAFF
TRBV9	.	TRBJ1-3	.	TGTGCCAGCAGGTGGGGGGGGCCATCCCTTTCTGGAAACACCATATATTTT	CASRWGGPSLSGNTIYF
TRBV30	.	TRBJ1-2	.	TGTGCCTGGAGTGTGGGGGGTGATGGCTACACCTTC	CAWSVGGDGYTF
TRBV19	.	TRBJ1-2	.	TGTGCATCTGGGCCCCCCGACCGCTTTTCTGGCTACACCTTC	CASGPPDRFSGYTF
TRBV11-2	.	TRBJ2-3	.	TGTGCCAGCAGCTTAGCAGAGAGGGGGGGAGATACGCAGTATTTT	CASSLAERGGDTQYF
TRBV4-1	.	TRBJ1-3	.	TGCGCCAGCAGCCAAGATCCCCCAGGTACAGGAAACACCATATATTTT	CASSQDPPGTGNTIYF
TRBV15	.	TRBJ2-2	.	TGTGCCACCAGCAGAGTCAGGCAGTCTAACACCGGGGAGCTGTTTTTT	CATSRVRQSNTGELFF
TRBV20-1	.	TRBJ2-3	.	TGCAGTGCTAGTCCCGGGCAGGGGGGAGATACGCAGTATTTT	CSASPGQGGDTQYF
TRBV5-1	.	TRBJ1-1	.	TGCGCCAGCAGCTTGGAACAGGTCGCCGTGAACACTGAAGCTTTCTTT	CASSLEQVAVNTEAFF
TRBV6-1	.	TRBJ1-1	.	TGTGCCAGCAGTGAACTAGGTGAAGCTTTCTTT	CASSELGEAFF
TRBV5-1	TRBD1	TRBJ2-1	few	TGCGCCAGCAGGGCCGGGACAGGGGGCTTCGGTGAGCAGTTCTTC	CASRAGTGGFGEQFF
TRBV6-5	.	TRBJ2-1	.	TGTGCCAGCAGCCCAACCAGGGGATCCTACAATGAGCAGTTCTTC	CASSPTRGSYNEQFF
TRBV5-1	.	TRBJ2-7	.	TGCGCCAGCAGCTCTCCTTACGAGCAGTACTTC	CASSSPYEQYF
TRBV6-6	.	TRBJ1-5	.	TGTGCCAGCAGCCGACGAGCGGGCCCGGGAGGGAATCAGCCCCAGCATTTT	CASSRRAGPGGNQPQHF
TRBV5-1	.	TRBJ1-1	.	TGCGCCAGCAGCTTCATGGAGGACACTGAAGCTTTCTTT	CASSFMEDTEAFF
TRBV6-5	.	TRBJ1-1	.	TGTGCCAGCAGTTACTTAGGGGGGGGCACTGAAGCTTTCTTT	CASSYLGGGTEAFF
TRBV11-2	.	TRBJ2-7	.	TGTGCCAGCAGCTTAGAAGGGGCCGAGCAGTACTTC	CASSLEGAEQYF
TRBV7-9	.	TRBJ1-1	.	TGTGCCAGCAGCTTAGAGCGGACGGAGAACACTGAAGCTTTCTTT	CASSLERTENTEAFF
TRBV19	TRBD1	TRBJ1-5	.	TGTGCCACGGACAGGGACCGGAATCAGCCCCAGCATTTT	CATDRDRNQPQHF
TRBV7-2	.	TRBJ1-1	few	TGTGCCAGCAGCTCCGGACAGACGAGCACTGAAGCTTTCTTT	CASSSGQTSTEAFF
TRBV19	.	TRBJ2-7	.	TGTGCCAGTAGTATAACAGGGAGCTCCTACGAGCAGTACTTC	CASSITGSSYEQYF
TRBV27	.	TRBJ1-5	.	TGTGCCAGCAGTTTAGGGGGCTGGCAGCCCCAGCATTTT	CASSLGGWQPQHF
TRBV5-4	.	TRBJ2-7	once	TGTGCCAGCAGCCCCCGACAGAACGTATACGAGCAGTACTTC	CASSPRQNVYEQYF
TRBV15	.	TRBJ2-1	.	TGTGCCACCAGAGAAGTAAGGGACTCCCGGGGAAATGAGCAGTTCTTC	CATREVRDSRGNEQFF
TRBV6-5	.	TRBJ1-4	.	TGTGCCAGCAAAGGGGGTTTGGAAAAACTGTTTTTT	CASKGGLEKLFF
TRBV7-9	TRBD1	TRBJ1-1	.	TGTGCCAGCAGCTCACCGTGGAACAGGGGAGATGGCACTGAAGCTTTCTTT	CASSSPWNRGDGTEAFF
TRBV2	TRBD1	TRBJ1-2	.	TGTGCCAGCAGTGAGACAGGGGGCTCCGGCTATGGCTACACCTTC	CASSETGGSGYGYTF
TRBV27	.	TRBJ1-4	.	TGTGCCAGCAGTTTACTGGCAAATAATGAAAAACTGTTTTTT	CASSLLANNEKLFF
TRBV19	TRBD2	TRBJ2-1	.	TGTGCCAGTAGCCCCAATAGCGGGGGGTACAATGAGCAGTTCTTC	CASSPNSGGYNEQFF
TRBV7-2	TRBD1	TRBJ1-2	.	TGTGCCAGCAGCAAAGGGTGGACAGGGTATGGCTACACCTTC	CASSKGWTGYGYTF
TRBV19	.	TRBJ2-6	few	TGTGCCAGTAGTATAGGGCTGTCAACCTCTGGGGCCAACGTCCTGACTTTC	CASSIGLSTSGANVLTF
TRBV14	TRBD1	TRBJ1-1	.	TGTGCCAGCAGCAGGACAGGGCGGGCGAACACTGAAGCTTTCTTT	CASSRTGRANTEAFF
TRBV28	.	TRBJ1-5	few	TGTGCCAGCACCCTTTTGTCCAGGGGTGGCAATCAGCCCCAGCATTTT	CASTLLSRGGNQPQHF